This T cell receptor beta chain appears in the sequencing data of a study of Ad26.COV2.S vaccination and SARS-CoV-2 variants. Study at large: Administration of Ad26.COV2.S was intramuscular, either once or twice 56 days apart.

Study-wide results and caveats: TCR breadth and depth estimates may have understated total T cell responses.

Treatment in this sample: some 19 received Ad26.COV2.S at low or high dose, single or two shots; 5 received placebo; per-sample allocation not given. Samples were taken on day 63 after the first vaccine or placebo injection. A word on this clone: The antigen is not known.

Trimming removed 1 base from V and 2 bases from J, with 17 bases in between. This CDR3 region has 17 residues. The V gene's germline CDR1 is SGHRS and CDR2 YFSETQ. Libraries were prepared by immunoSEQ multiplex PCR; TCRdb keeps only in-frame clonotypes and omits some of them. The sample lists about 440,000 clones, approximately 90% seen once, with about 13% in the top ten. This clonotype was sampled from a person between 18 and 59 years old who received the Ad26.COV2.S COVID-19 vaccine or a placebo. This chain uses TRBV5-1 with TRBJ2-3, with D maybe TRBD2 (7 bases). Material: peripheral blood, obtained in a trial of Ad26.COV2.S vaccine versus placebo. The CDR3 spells CASSLSPNRGATDTQYF. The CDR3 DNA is TGCGCCAGCAGCTTGTCCCCGAACCGGGGGGCCACAGATACGCAGTATTTT.